The clone carrying this T cell receptor beta chain has just a few counts. Its antigen is undetermined. For ophthalmopathy patients, the Clinical Activity Score was at least 3 and the NOSPECS grade at least 4; duration was under 3 months. Diagnoses were established using clinical symptoms, serum thyroxine and TRAb, thyroid ultrasound and orbital computed tomography. The germline V and J ends were trimmed by 5 bases and 9 bases, with 5 bases remaining between them. CDR1 and CDR2 (germline): LGHNT, FRNRAP. This CDR3 has 11 amino acids. This entry comes from a study of T cells in Graves' hyperthyroidism and ophthalmopathy. General observations from the study: The model's output predicted ophthalmopathy at a median of approximately 6.5 months prior to onset. Among thyroid clonotypes expanded above 0.001, most also appeared in blood.

It was RNA transcripts that yielded the amplified TCR beta CDR3 regions. With the HTBI primer set, the TCR CDR3 went through a first round of RT-PCR. TCRdb processed the multiplex PCR reads anew with MiXCR; each CDR3 protein has one entry. The sample gives fewer than 650,000 distinct CDR3 sequences, approximately 14% of which show up once; around 4.5% is in the top ten. Sequenced material: blood. The chain carries TRBV12-5 and TRBJ1-6; D ambiguous. The TCR was taken from a woman aged 40 to 50 with Graves' ophthalmopathy. DNA of the CDR3: TGTGCTAGTGGTCAAGGTTCACCCCTCCACTTT. As protein: CASGQGSPLHF.